Shown below are 26 T cell receptor beta chains from a single sample sequenced in a study of cytomegalovirus exposure and HLA in healthy donors. Researchers ran the PCR with 60 Vbeta and 13 Jbeta primers. Only in-frame clones appear in the TCRdb table, and some are missing; sequencing was by immunoSEQ multiplex PCR. The data show roughly 300,000 clones, about nine tenths seen once. Sample: PBMCs. The receptors shown here come from a man between 35 and 55 years old in good health and CMV-seropositive.

The chain carries TRBV2 and TRBJ1-1; 10 bases fit TRBD1. The CDR3 runs 14 residues. With V trimmed by 9 bases and J by 3 bases, 7 bases remained unmatched. CDR1 and CDR2 from the germline V gene are SNHLY and FYNNEI. The CDR3 DNA is TGTGCCAGAACCCGGGACAGGGGACACACTGAAGCTTTCTTT. The encoded protein is CARTRDRGHTEAFF.

The chain is built from TRBV14 and TRBJ1-1; no firm D call. The ends were cut back, 3 bases at V and 2 bases at J, with 4 bases in the middle. The CDR3 contains 12 residues. CDR1 is SGHDN and CDR2 is FVKESK in the germline V gene. CDR3 sequence (DNA): TGTGCCAGCAGCCAGTCAAACACTGAAGCTTTCTTT. Translating gives CASSQSNTEAFF.

This clone appeared once. V and J are TRBV15 and TRBJ2-3; TRBD1 aligns across 8 bases. Trimming cost V 1 base and J 1 base; bases outside gene matches: 7. This CDR3 is built from 17 residues. CDR1 and CDR2 (germline): LNHNV, YYDKDF (reference sequence). In DNA form, the CDR3 reads TGTGCCACCAGCAGAGGGCCGGGGGACAGGCGCACAGATACGCAGTATTTT. Translated, it gives CATSRGPGDRRTDTQYF.

Regarding this clone: Other nucleotide sequences in the sample specify the same CDR3. This chain joins TRBV14 and TRBJ1-2; D remains unclear. CDR3 size: 13 residues. The V end was cut by 1 base, the J end by 8 bases, with 11 bases between. Germline CDR1 and CDR2: SGHDN and FVKESK. The DNA for the CDR3 is TGTGCCAGCAGCCAAGTTCTGGGGAGCGGCTACACCTTC. It translates to CASSQVLGSGYTF.

In this sample, this clone turned up once. This sequence joins TRBV4-1 and TRBJ1-2; no clear D gene. Trimming stripped 4 bases from V and 2 bases from J, with 26 bases between. CDR3 length: 19 amino acids. The V gene's germline CDR1 is MGHRA and CDR2 YSYEKL. The CDR3 nucleotides read TGCGCCAGCAGCCCTGACTCCCGCCTCCGCGGGGAGAAAAACTATGGCTACACCTTC. This encodes CASSPDSRLRGEKNYGYTF.

A word on this clone: One junction end does not reproduce the germline sequence, and a read error may be involved. This chain links TRBV7-2 with TRBJ2-3; weak D call: TRBD2 (6 bases). The germline CDR1 and CDR2 sequences are SGHTA and FQGNSA. The CDR3 runs to 13 residues. The CDR3 loop reads CASSRDSTYTQYF. CDR3 nucleotide sequence: TGTGCCAGCAGCCGGGACTCCACATATACGCAGTATTTT.

The V and J genes are TRBV4-1 and TRBJ1-6; 9 bases are shared with TRBD1. Looked up from germline, CDR1 is MGHRA and CDR2 is YSYEKL. The CDR3 is 14 residues long. Trimming removed 1 base from V and 9 bases from J; junction bases left unmatched: 1. The CDR3 DNA reads as TGCGCCAGCAGCCAAGGACAGGGGGTTTCACCCCTCCACTTT. Amino acids: CASSQGQGVSPLHF.

The chain uses TRBV7-2 and TRBJ2-1; 8 bases align to TRBD2. Germline loops: CDR1 SGHTA, CDR2 FQGNSA. This CDR3 has 15 amino acids. Trimming at V came to 3 bases and at J to 7 bases, leaving 8 bases not matched to a gene. The CDR3 spells CASSFGLAGGNEQFF. CDR3 sequence (DNA): TGTGCCAGCAGCTTCGGCCTAGCGGGCGGTAATGAGCAGTTCTTC.

This chain joins TRBV7-3 and TRBJ2-1, with a tentative D call TRBD2 (5 bases). V lost 2 bases, J lost 1 base, and 12 bases lay in between. In germline, CDR1 is SGHTA, CDR2 FQGTGA. The CDR3 consists of 16 residues. The CDR3 coding sequence is TGTGCCAGCAGCTTAGGTACTAGAAGGTCCTACAATGAGCAGTTCTTC. Its protein product is CASSLGTRRSYNEQFF.

The rearrangement uses TRBV19 and TRBJ1-5; 12 bases match TRBD1. J lost 6 bases, V lost 11 bases, and 5 bases had no gene match. Germline loops: CDR1 LNHDA, CDR2 SQIVND (reference sequence). The CDR3 has 13 residues. This CDR3 reads CACWDRGLQPQHF. Here the CDR3 DNA reads TGTGCCTGCTGGGACAGGGGGCTTCAGCCCCAGCATTTT.

This chain joins TRBV2 and TRBJ2-5; TRBD1 agrees at 7 bases. The CDR3 totals 13 residues. Losses at the gene ends were 7 bases for V and 4 bases for J; bases not matched to a gene: 6. The germline V gene has CDR1 SNHLY and CDR2 FYNNEI. CDR3 in amino acids: CASTGNRGETQYF. The CDR3, as DNA: TGTGCCAGCACGGGAAACAGGGGAGAGACCCAGTACTTC.

V and J are TRBV28 and TRBJ1-2; 8 bases match TRBD1. Germline CDR1 and CDR2: MDHEN and SYDVKM. The CDR3 contains 15 residues. The trim removed 6 bases at V and 6 bases at J, leaving 12 bases unmatched. The CDR3 is CASSSPPGGKDGYTF. CDR3 nucleotides: TGTGCCAGCAGCTCCCCCCCAGGGGGCAAGGATGGCTACACCTTC.

The chain joins TRBV4-2 to TRBJ2-5, with 8 positions matching TRBD2. This CDR3 is built from 16 residues. Germline CDR1 reads LGHNA; CDR2 reads YNFKEQ. The V and J ends lost 5 bases and 1 base, in that order; junction bases with no gene match: 9. For the CDR3, the DNA is TGTGCCAGCAGCGAAGTGGGGCTAGCGGGCCAAGAGACCCAGTACTTC. Translated: CASSEVGLAGQETQYF.

This chain connects TRBV4-3 to TRBJ2-3; 8 positions agree with TRBD2. Looked up from germline, CDR1 is LGHNA and CDR2 is YSLEER. Trimming removed 4 bases from V and 4 bases from J; junction bases left unmatched: 10. This CDR3 contains 16 residues. The CDR3 DNA follows: TGCGCCAGCAGCCCCTCCAGCGGGAGTCCCGCAGATACGCAGTATTTT. As protein: CASSPSSGSPADTQYF.

The genes are TRBV6-5 and TRBJ1-3; TRBD1 aligns across 8 bases. The V gene's germline CDR1 is MNHEY and CDR2 SVGAGI. Trimming at V came to 6 bases and at J to 1 base, leaving 5 bases not matched to a gene. The CDR3 covers 15 residues. The CDR3 bases are TGTGCCAGCAGGCAACAGGGGGAGTCTGGAAACACCATATATTTT. Amino acids: CASRQQGESGNTIYF.

The CDR3 nucleotides read TGTGCCAGCAGTCTTGGAGCCGGGACAGGAAATCAGCCCCAGCATTTT. Protein: CASSLGAGTGNQPQHF. V gene TRBV7-2 combines with J gene TRBJ1-5, with TRBD1 matching over 8 bases. Germline V gene sequence: CDR1 SGHTA, CDR2 FQGNSA. V shed 6 bases, J shed 4 bases, and the junction held 11 bases outside the gene matches. The CDR3 runs 16 residues.

The chain carries TRBV18 and TRBJ1-2; no reliable D call. V lost 1 base and J lost 2, with 5 bases in between. Germline CDR1 reads KGHSH; CDR2 reads LQKENI. There are 13 residues in the CDR3. The CDR3 protein is CASSPQENYGYTF. The CDR3, as DNA: TGTGCCAGCTCACCACAGGAGAACTATGGCTACACCTTC.

The chain carries TRBV5-1 and TRBJ2-7; the match to TRBD1 covers 10 bases. This CDR3 region has 14 residues. Germline trimming cut 7 bases from V and 5 bases from J; bases unmatched to any gene: 9. Germline V lookup: CDR1 SGHRS, CDR2 YFSETQ. CDR3 sequence reads: CASLGGTGDHEQYF. The CDR3 DNA reads TGCGCCAGCCTGGGAGGGACAGGGGATCACGAGCAGTACTTC.

On this clone itself: Mismatch with germline at one junction end may stem from a read error. J is TRBJ2-6 and V is TRBV7-9, with D tentatively TRBD2 (5 bases). In germline, CDR1 is SEHNR, CDR2 FQNEAQ (reference sequence). This CDR3 contains 18 residues. The CDR3 DNA sequence: TGTTCCAGCAGCTTGGATAAGCGGATACCCGCTGGGGCCAACGTCCTGACTTTC. It translates to CSSSLDKRIPAGANVLTF.

This sequence joins TRBV28 and TRBJ2-7; the match to TRBD1 covers 7 bases. The V gene's germline CDR1 is MDHEN and CDR2 SYDVKM. The CDR3 runs 15 residues. V trimming: 3 bases; J trimming: 3 bases; junction bases outside the gene matches: 8. The CDR3: CASSFSHRQGYEQYF. In DNA form, the CDR3 reads TGTGCCAGCAGTTTCTCACACCGACAGGGCTACGAGCAGTACTTC.

The chain has TRBV6-1 and TRBJ2-1; 9 bases align to TRBD1. Germline V CDR1 and CDR2: MNHNS, SASEGT. Trimming removed 8 bases from V and 4 bases from J; junction bases left unmatched: 9. CDR3 length: 15 residues. The CDR3 region is CASGSGTGLYNEQFF. The CDR3, as DNA: TGTGCCAGCGGATCCGGGACAGGGCTTTACAATGAGCAGTTCTTC.

This clone has a handful of counts. This chain links TRBV15 with TRBJ2-5; TRBD1 matches at 11 bases. The DNA end is a closer match to TRBJ2-7, so the J assignment may be wrong. The CDR3 sequence is 16 residues long. The germline V gene has CDR1 LNHNV and CDR2 YYDKDF (reference sequence). The CDR3 DNA is TGTGCCACCAGCAGAGATCCCGGGACAGGGGGCTACGAGCAGTACTTC. This sequence encodes CATSRDPGTGGYEQYF.

With regard to this clone: One junction end disagrees with the germline gene, perhaps due to a read error. This rearrangement joins TRBV7-7 to TRBJ2-2; 7 positions match TRBD1. The CDR3 loop spans 16 amino acids. Germline lookup yields CDR1 SSHAT and CDR2 FNYEAQ (reference sequence). The CDR3 DNA is TGTGCTAGCAGCTCCACGACAGGGTGGAACACCGGGGAGCTGTTTTTT. Protein: CASSSTTGWNTGELFF.

Comment on this clone: The junction and the germline gene differ at one end; a read error may be behind it. The CDR3 is CASSYRGSQGTQYF. The CDR3 bases are TGTGCCAGCAGTTATAGGGGCAGTCAAGGGACCCAGTACTTC. The chain joins TRBV6-5 to TRBJ2-5, with TRBD1 as a possible D gene (5 bases). This CDR3 is built from 14 residues. Per the germline V gene, CDR1 is MNHEY and CDR2 is SVGAGI.

Only one count was recorded for this clone. The chain recombines TRBV10-1 with TRBJ2-3, with 12 bases identical to TRBD2. The junction had 4 bases not matched to a gene; V was cut back by 9 bases and J by 3 bases. The CDR3 is 14 residues long. Germline V gives CDR1 WNHNN, CDR2 SYGVQD (reference sequence). The CDR3 nucleotides are TGCGCCAGAAAGACTAGCGGGAGAACAGATACGCAGTATTTT. Its translation: CARKTSGRTDTQYF.

This sequence joins TRBV4-1 and TRBJ2-7; 9 positions agree with TRBD1. V gave up 4 bases and J gave up 3 bases; unmatched junction bases: 10. Per germline, CDR1 MGHRA and CDR2 YSYEKL. The CDR3 sequence is 16 residues long. The CDR3 region is CASSRLTGTGLYEQYF. As DNA, the CDR3 is TGCGCCAGCAGCCGCTTGACCGGGACAGGGCTCTACGAGCAGTACTTC.